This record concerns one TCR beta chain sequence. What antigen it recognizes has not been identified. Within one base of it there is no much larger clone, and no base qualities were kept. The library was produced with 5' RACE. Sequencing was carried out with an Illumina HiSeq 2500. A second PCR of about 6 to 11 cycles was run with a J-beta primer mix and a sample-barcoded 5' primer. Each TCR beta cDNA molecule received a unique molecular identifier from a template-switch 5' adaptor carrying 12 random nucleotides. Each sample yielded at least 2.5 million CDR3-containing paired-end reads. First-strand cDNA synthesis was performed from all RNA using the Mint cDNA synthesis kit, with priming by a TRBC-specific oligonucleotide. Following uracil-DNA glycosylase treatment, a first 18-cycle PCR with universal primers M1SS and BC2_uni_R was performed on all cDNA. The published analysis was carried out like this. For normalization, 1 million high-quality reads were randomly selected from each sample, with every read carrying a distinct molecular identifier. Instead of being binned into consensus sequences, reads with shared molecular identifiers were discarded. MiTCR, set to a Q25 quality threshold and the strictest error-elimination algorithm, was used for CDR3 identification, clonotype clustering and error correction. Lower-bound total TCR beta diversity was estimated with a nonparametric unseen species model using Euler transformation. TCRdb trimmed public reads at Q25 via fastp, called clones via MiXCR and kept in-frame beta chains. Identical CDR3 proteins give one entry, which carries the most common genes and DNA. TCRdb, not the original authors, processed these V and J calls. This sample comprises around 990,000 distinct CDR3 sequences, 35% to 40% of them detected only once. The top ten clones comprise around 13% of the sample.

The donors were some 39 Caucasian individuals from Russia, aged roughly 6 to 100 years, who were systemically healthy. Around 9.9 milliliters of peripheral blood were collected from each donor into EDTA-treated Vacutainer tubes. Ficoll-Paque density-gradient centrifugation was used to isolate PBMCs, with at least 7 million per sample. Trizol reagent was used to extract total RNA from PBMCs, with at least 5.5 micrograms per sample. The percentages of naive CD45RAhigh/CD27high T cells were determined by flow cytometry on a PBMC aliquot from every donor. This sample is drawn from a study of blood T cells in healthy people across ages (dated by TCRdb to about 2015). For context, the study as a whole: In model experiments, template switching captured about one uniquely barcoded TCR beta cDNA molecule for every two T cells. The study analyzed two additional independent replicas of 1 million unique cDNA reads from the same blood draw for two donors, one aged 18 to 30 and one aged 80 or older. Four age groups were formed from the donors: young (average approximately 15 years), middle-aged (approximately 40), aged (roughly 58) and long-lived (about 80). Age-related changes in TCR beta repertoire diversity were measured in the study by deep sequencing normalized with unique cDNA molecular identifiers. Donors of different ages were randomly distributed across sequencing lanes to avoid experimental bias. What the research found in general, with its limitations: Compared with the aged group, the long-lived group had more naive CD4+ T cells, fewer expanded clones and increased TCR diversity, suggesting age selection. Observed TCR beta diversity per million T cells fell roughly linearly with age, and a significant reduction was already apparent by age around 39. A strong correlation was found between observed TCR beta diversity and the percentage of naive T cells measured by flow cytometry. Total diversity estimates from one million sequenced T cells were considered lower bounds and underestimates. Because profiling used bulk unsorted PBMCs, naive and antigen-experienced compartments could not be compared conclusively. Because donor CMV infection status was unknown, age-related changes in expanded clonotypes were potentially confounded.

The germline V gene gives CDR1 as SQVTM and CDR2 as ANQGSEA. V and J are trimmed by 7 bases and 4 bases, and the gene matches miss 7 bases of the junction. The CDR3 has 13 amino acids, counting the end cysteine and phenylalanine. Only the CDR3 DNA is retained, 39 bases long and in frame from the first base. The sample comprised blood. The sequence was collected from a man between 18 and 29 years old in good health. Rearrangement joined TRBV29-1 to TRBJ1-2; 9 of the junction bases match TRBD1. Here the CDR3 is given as CSGTGGSGYGYTF. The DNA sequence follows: TGCAGCGGTACAGGGGGCAGTGGCTATGGCTACACCTTC. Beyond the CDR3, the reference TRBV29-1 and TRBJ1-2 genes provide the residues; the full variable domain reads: SAVISQKPSRDICQRGTSLTIQCQVDSQVTMMFWYRQQPGQSLTLIATANQGSEATYESGFVIDKFPISRPNLTFSTLTVSNMSPEDSSIYLCSGTGGSGYGYTFGSGTRLTVV.